This T cell receptor (beta chain) originates from a study of CD8+ T cells in alopecia areata. Extraction of RNA preceded its reverse transcription into cDNA, which served as the sequencing template. Sequenced by immunoSEQ multiplex PCR; TCRdb stores in-frame clones only, minus some. The sample consists of 100,000 to 150,000 clones, less than 75% of them appearing once. This sample's treatment: oral pan-JAK inhibitor, 5-10 mg twice daily. With 0 bases removed from V and 7 bases from J, the gap between germline ends came to 10 bases. The germline V gene encodes CDR1 LNHNV and CDR2 YYDKDF (reference sequence). The CDR3 is made up of 15 amino acids.

The chain links TRBV15 to TRBJ1-6; D gene uncertain. The material was CD8+ T cells sorted from blood, obtained at week 4, from a patient treated with tofacitinib. The source is a human donor with alopecia areata. The CDR3, as DNA: TGTGCCACCAGCAGAGATCGGGAAGGCAATTCACCCCTCCACTTT. Translated: CATSRDREGNSPLHF.